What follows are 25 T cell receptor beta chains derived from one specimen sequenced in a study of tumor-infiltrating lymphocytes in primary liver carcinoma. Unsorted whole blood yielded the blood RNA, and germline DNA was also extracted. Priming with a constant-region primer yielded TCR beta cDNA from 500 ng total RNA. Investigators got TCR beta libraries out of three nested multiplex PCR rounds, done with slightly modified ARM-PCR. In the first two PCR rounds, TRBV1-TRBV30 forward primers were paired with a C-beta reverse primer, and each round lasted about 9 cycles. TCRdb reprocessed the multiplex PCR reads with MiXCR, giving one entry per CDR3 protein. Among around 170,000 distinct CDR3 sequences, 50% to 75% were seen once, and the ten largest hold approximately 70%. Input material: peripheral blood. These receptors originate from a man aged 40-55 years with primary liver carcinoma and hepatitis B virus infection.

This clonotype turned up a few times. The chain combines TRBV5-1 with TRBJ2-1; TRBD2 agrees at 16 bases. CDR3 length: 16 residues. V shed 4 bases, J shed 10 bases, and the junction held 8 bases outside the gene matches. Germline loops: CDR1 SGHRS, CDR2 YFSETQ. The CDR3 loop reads CASSPGTSGRAWEQFF. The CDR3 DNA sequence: TGCGCCAGCAGCCCCGGGACTAGCGGGAGGGCCTGGGAGCAGTTCTTC.

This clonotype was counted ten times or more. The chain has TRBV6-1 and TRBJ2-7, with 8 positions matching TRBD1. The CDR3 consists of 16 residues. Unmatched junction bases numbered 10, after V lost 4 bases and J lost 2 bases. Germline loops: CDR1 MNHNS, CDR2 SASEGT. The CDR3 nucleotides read TGTGCCAGCAGTGGGAGGACAGGGAAAGAAACCTACGAGCAGTACTTC. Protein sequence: CASSGRTGKETYEQYF.

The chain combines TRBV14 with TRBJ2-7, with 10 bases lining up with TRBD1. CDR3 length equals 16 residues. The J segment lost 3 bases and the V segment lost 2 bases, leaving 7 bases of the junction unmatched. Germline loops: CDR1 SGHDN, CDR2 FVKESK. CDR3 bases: TGTGCCAGCAGCCAAAGGGCAAGGGACAGGGGCTACGAGCAGTACTTC. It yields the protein CASSQRARDRGYEQYF. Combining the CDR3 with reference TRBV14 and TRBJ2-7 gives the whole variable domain EAGVTQFPSHSVIEKGQTVTLRCDPISGHDNLYWYRRVMGKEIKFLLHFVKESKQDESGMPNNRFLAERTGGTYSTLKVQPAELEDSGVYFCASSQRARDRGYEQYFGPGTRLTVT.

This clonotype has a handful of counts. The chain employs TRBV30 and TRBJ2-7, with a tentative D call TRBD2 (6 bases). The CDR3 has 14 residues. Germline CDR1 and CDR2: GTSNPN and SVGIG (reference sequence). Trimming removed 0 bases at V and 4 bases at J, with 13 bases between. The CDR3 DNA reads TGTGCCTGGAGTGTAGATGCGGGATTTTACGAGCAGTACTTC. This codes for CAWSVDAGFYEQYF.

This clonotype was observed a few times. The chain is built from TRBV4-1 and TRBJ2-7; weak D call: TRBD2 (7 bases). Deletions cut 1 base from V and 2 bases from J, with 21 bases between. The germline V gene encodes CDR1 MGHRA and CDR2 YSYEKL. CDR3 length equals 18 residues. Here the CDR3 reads CASSQATTGGPNTYEQYF. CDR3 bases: TGCGCCAGCAGCCAAGCTACAACCGGGGGGCCGAACACCTACGAGCAGTACTTC.

This CDR3 is CASSFSSYTQYF. CDR3 sequence (DNA): TGTGCCAGCAGTTTTTCGTCATATACGCAGTATTTT. V usage is TRBV11-3 and J usage is TRBJ2-3; D gene unclear. This CDR3 spans 12 amino acids. The germline gives CDR1 SGHNT, CDR2 YENEEA. V was trimmed by 6 bases and J by 7 bases, leaving 11 bases between them.

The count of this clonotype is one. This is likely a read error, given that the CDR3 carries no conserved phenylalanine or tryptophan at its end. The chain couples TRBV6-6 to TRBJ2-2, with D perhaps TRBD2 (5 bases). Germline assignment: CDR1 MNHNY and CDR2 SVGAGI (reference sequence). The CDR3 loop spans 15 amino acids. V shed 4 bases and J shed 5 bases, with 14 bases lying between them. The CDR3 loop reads CASSFPPGNTGELFS. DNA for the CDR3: TGTGCCAGCAGTTTCCCCCCCGGGAATACCGGGGAGCTGTTTTCT.

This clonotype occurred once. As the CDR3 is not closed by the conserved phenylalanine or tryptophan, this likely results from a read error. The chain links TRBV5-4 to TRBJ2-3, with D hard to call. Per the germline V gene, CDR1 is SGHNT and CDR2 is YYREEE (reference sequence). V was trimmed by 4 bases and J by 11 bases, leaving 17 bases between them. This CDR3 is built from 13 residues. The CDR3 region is CASSLKGGDQQYS. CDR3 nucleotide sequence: TGTGCCAGCAGCCTCAAGGGCGGAGATCAGCAGTATTCT.

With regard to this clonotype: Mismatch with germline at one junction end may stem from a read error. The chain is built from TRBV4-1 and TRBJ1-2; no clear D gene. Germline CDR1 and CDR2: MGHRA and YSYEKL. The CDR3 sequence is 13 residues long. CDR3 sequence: CVSSQGVGSGYTF. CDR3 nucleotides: TGCGTCAGCAGCCAAGGTGTGGGCTCTGGCTACACCTTC.

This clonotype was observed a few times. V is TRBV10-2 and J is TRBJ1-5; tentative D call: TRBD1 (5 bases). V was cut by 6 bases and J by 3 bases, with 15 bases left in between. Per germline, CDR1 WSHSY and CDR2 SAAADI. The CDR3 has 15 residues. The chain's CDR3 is CASSLDQGVNQPQHF. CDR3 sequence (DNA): TGCGCCAGCAGCCTAGACCAGGGCGTCAATCAGCCCCAGCATTTT.

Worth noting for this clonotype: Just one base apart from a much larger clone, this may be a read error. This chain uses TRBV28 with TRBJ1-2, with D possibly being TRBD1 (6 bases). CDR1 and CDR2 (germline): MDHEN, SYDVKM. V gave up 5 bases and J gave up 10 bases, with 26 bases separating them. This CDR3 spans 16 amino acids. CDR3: CASSPSGALGIRDYTF. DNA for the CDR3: TGTGCCAGCAGTCCGTCAGGGGCATTAGGGATAAGGGACTACACCTTC.

This chain's CDR3 is CSAASGGEGRDKQFF. The DNA of the CDR3 is TGCAGTGCCGCCTCGGGGGGGGAAGGTCGCGATAAGCAGTTCTTC. The V and J genes are TRBV20-1 and TRBJ2-1; 8 bases agree with TRBD2. CDR3 size: 15 residues. CDR1 is DFQATT and CDR2 is SNEGSKA in the germline V gene (reference sequence). J was trimmed by 11 bases and V by 6 bases; bases with no gene match: 18.

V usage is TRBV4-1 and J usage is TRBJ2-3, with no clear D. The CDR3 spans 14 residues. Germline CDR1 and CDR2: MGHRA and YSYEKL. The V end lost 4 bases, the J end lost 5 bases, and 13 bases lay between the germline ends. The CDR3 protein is CASSLEQLEDTQYF. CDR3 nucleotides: TGCGCCAGCAGCCTAGAACAGTTGGAAGATACGCAGTATTTT.

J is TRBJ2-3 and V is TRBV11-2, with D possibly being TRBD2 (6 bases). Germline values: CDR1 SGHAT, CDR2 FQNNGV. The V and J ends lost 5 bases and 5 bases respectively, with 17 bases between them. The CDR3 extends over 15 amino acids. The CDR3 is CASSPLAVGIDTQYF. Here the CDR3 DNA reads TGTGCCAGCAGCCCATTAGCGGTTGGCATAGATACGCAGTATTTT.

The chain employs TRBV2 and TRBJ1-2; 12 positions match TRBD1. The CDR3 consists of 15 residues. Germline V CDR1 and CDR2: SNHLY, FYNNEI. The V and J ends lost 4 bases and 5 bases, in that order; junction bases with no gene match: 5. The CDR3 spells CASSAGTGGWYGYTF. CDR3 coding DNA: TGTGCCAGCAGTGCGGGGACAGGGGGCTGGTATGGCTACACCTTC.

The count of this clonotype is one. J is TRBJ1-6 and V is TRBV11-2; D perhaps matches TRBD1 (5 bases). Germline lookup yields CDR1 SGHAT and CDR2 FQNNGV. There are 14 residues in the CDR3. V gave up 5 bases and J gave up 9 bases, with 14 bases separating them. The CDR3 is CASSVGRGASPLHF. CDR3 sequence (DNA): TGTGCCAGCAGCGTTGGACGTGGGGCTTCACCCCTCCACTTT. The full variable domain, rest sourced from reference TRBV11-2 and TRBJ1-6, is EAGVAQSPRYKIIEKRQSVAFWCNPISGHATLYWYQQILGQGPKLLIQFQNNGVVDDSQLPKDRFSAERLKGVDSTLKIQPAKLEDSAVYLCASSVGRGASPLHFGNGTRLTVT.

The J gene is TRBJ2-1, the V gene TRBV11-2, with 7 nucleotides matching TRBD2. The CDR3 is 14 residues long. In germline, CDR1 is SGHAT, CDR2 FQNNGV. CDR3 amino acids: CTTSLGTNFNEQFF. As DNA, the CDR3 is TGTACCACCAGCCTCGGGACTAACTTCAATGAGCAGTTCTTC.

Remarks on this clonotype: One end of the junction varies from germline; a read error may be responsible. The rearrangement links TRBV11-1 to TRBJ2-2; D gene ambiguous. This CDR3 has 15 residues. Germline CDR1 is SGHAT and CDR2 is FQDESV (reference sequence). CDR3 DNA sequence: TGTGCCGGCAGTCCAGTGAGGCCCAACACCGGGGAGCTGTTTTTT. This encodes CAGSPVRPNTGELFF.

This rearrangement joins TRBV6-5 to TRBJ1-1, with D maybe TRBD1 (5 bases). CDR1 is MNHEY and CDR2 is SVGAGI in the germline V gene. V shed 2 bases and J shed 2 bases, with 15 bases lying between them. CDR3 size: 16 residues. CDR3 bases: TGTGCCAGCAGTTACACCTTAATAAGGGGAAACACTGAAGCTTTCTTT. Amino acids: CASSYTLIRGNTEAFF.

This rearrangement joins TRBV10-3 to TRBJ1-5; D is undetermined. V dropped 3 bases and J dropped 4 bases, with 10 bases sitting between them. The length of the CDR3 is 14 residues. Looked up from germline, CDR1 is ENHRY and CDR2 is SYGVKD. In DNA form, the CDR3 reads TGTGCCATCAGTGAAGGAAGGGAGAATCAGCCCCAGCATTTT. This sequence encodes CAISEGRENQPQHF.

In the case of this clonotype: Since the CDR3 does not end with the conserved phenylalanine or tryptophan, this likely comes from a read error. The CDR3 here is CASSTWVSGSSDEQYL. Written as DNA, the CDR3 is TGTGCCAGCAGCACGTGGGTCAGCGGGAGTAGCGACGAGCAGTACTTA. The chain has TRBV11-1 and TRBJ2-7, with 8 bases that match TRBD2. In germline, CDR1 is SGHAT, CDR2 FQDESV (reference sequence). The CDR3 extends over 16 amino acids. J gave up 5 bases and V 5 bases, and 14 bases lay outside the gene matches.

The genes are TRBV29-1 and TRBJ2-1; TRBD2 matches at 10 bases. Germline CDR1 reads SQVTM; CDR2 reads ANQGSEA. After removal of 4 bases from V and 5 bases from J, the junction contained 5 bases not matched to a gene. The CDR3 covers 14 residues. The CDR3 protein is CSVASGRLHNEQFF. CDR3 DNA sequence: TGCAGCGTTGCTAGCGGGAGACTACACAATGAGCAGTTCTTC.

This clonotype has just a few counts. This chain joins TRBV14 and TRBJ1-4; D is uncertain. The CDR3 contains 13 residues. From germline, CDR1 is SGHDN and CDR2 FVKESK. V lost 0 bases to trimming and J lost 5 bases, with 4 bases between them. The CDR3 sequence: CASSQDRNEKLFF. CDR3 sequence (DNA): TGTGCCAGCAGCCAAGACCGGAATGAAAAACTGTTTTTT.

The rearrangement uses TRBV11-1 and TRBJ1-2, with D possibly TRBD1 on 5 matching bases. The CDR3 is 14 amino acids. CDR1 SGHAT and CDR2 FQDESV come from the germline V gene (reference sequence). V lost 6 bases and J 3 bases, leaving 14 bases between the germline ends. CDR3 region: CASRPRDSYYGYTF. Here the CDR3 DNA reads TGTGCCAGCAGACCCAGGGACTCCTACTATGGCTACACCTTC.

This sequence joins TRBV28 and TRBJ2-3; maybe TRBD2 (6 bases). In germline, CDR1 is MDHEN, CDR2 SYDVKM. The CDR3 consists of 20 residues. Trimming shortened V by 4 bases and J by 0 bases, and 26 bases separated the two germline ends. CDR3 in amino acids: CASSSIVLALKGDSTDTQYF. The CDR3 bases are TGTGCCAGCAGTTCGATAGTCCTAGCGCTTAAAGGAGATAGCACAGATACGCAGTATTTT.